This T cell receptor beta chain comes out of a study of control samples from healthy donors and cancer patients. This clone is a singleton in its sample. Using immunoSEQ multiplex PCR, the repertoire was profiled, and TCRdb retains in-frame clones only, with some absent. The sample records 120,000 or so clones, about 89% being singletons. The CDR3 is 14 residues long. Germline lookup yields CDR1 GTSNPN and CDR2 SVGIG (reference sequence). The V gene lost 3 bases and the J gene lost 0 bases, with 11 bases spanning the gap. Sequences were obtained from blood. The gene calls are TRBV30 and TRBJ1-1, with D possibly TRBD1 on 5 matching bases. The sequence was obtained from a man aged 60 to 69 in good health. The CDR3 loop reads CAWRGTLMNTEAFF. The CDR3, as DNA: TGTGCCTGGAGGGGGACGTTGATGAACACTGAAGCTTTCTTT.